This TCR beta chain comes out of a study of CD8 T cells in ankylosing spondylitis. Broader study findings: About 8 highly homologous variants made up a TCR beta motif that seemed to typify ankylosing spondylitis blood. There was reportedly significant enrichment of clones that were disease-linked in matched ankylosing spondylitis synovial fluid.

Scientists made TCR beta libraries using quantitative 5'-RACE with molecular barcodes. TCRdb reprocessed the 5' RACE reads with MiXCR, giving one entry per CDR3 protein. The sample has around 890,000 distinct CDR3 sequences; over 9.5% are singletons. After removal of 5 bases from V and 4 bases from J, the junction contained 8 bases not matched to a gene. CDR1 and CDR2 from the germline V gene are SGHRS and YFSETQ. This CDR3 contains 15 residues. Worth noting for this clonotype: What it binds is not known.

The TCR sequence derives from a male donor with ankylosing spondylitis. The chain combines TRBV5-1 with TRBJ2-5; TRBD1 aligns across 10 bases. The sample was blood, either unsorted or a sorted T cell fraction (not recorded which). The CDR3 spells CASRRGTGDGETQYF. The CDR3 DNA is TGCGCCAGCAGAAGGGGGACAGGGGATGGAGAGACCCAGTACTTC.